This section outlines one T cell receptor (beta chain) sequence together with its context. Trimming took off 3 bases at V and 2 bases at J, with 8 bases between the two ends. CDR1 LNHDA and CDR2 SQIVND come from the germline V gene (reference sequence). The CDR3 is 14 residues long. These data are taken from a study of PD-1 blockade in classical Hodgkin lymphoma. Data came from immunoSEQ multiplex PCR; TCRdb stores just in-frame clones and leaves some out. The table lists roughly 16,000 clones, around 92% of them singletons, with 0.51% in the top ten. As for time point: newly diagnosed, previously untreated cHL patient sample. The authors purified CD4+ T cells from thawed PBMCs by magnetic negative selection.

The sequencing input was CD4+ T cells from blood. This receptor was identified in a human donor with classical Hodgkin lymphoma. The gene calls are TRBV19 and TRBJ1-5, with a tentative D call TRBD1 (5 bases). The CDR3 sequence is CASSMQGGNQPQHF. The CDR3 DNA is TGTGCCAGTAGTATGCAGGGAGGCAATCAGCCCCAGCATTTT.